This TCR beta chain was found in a study of T cell responses to AZD1222 COVID-19 vaccine listed by TCRdb under 2021. General notes on the study: TCR sequencing covered 233 trial participants: approximately 200 given two doses of AZD1222 and about 26 given two doses of MenACWY control vaccine. Trial participants were enrolled by age into 18-55, 56-69 and 70-plus year subgroups, with around 150, 28 and 57 TCR-sequenced participants respectively. What the research found in general, with its limitations: Participants were mostly white British, with more females than males. The authors suggested clonal diversity may have been underestimated. In the small 56-69-year group, the increase in depth fell short of significance, most likely because of low power. Spike-specific TCR breadth and depth rose significantly after two AZD1222 doses compared with day 0 and with MenACWY recipients. Because no samples from the day 14 peak response were available, repertoires could be characterized only after the peak T cell response. Reportedly, almost half of the unique spike-specific TCRs recognized epitopes lying outside the regions that are mutated in the B.1.351 and B.1.1.7 variants. Only six AZD1222 recipients were SARS-CoV-2 seropositive at baseline, limiting conclusions about previously exposed vaccinees. Vaccine-associated CD4 TCRs spanned the whole spike protein, with dominant responses in regions 160-218 and 743-854.

The time point label, read with the paper, signifies: baseline before first vaccination. The sample's treatment or condition label, decoded: meningococcal conjugate vaccine given as trial control. The vaccinee samples were drawn from two UK trials, COV001 and COV002, one of which was a single-blind randomized controlled phase 2/3 trial testing AZD1222 (ChAdOx1 nCoV-19) in healthy adults. Trial participant PBMC samples were collected at day 0 and day 28 after the second dose for TCRbeta chain sequencing. As for this clone: This receptor's antigen is unknown. Base-call qualities are not available, and no considerably larger clone is one nucleotide away.

The CDR3 regions of human TCRbeta chains were subjected to immunosequencing. The study's processing was this. Repertoire TCRs were matched against a reference library of SARS-CoV-2-specific TCRs generated with the MIRA antigen-specificity platform. Breadth was defined as the fraction of unique TCRs that were SARS-CoV-2-associated. Depth was defined as the fraction of total T cells that were SARS-CoV-2-associated. Each spike-specific TCR was assigned to its reactive spike region and to a CD4 or CD8 class using the MIRA data. Log10-transformed breadth and depth values were compared by one-way ANOVA with Sidak's multiple comparisons tests. The table was pulled from immuneACCESS by TCRdb, which kept in-frame rearrangements only. Such tables lose some clones; where checked, under half of the loss comes from unresolved V genes, and the rest has no known cause. V, J and clone size are taken as reported in that table, and D and trimming were inferred from the DNA itself. For this sample the table gives fewer than 85,000 clones, of which roughly 94% were detected only once. The top ten hold under 7.5% of the sample.

The germline V gene (reference sequence) supplies CDR1 LNHDA and CDR2 SQIVND. The CDR3 covers 15 residues, taking in both the cysteine and the phenylalanine. Here the CDR3 DNA is all that survives: 45 bases in frame from base 1. V lost 4 bases and J lost 5 bases; the stretch between them is 17 bases long. This receptor chain uses TRBV19 and TRBJ1-1, and the D gene may be TRBD1, 5 bases matching. Sample: peripheral blood, taken on day 0 of MenACWY control vaccination. The receptor was isolated from an adult in good health. CDR3 reads: CASSNGRGVWTEAFF. The DNA sequence is as follows: TGTGCCAGTAGTAATGGTCGGGGGGTCTGGACTGAAGCTTTCTTT.